This TCR beta chain was documented in a study of cytomegalovirus exposure and HLA in healthy donors. The PCR contained 60 Vbeta and 13 Jbeta primers. The method was immunoSEQ multiplex PCR; TCRdb's version includes in-frame clones alone and lacks a portion of them. The table records approximately 150,000 clones, 81% of them present only once. The TCR originated in a man aged 50-60 years in good health and CMV-seropositive. The sample comprised PBMCs.

This CDR3 reads CASSEGQVGTGELFF. DNA of the CDR3: TGTGCCAGCTCAGAGGGACAGGTCGGGACCGGGGAGCTGTTTTTT. V usage is TRBV18 and J usage is TRBJ2-2; TRBD1 aligns across 8 bases. The CDR3 has 15 amino acids. Looked up from germline, CDR1 is KGHSH and CDR2 is LQKENI. The ends lost 5 bases at V and 5 bases at J; junction bases unmatched: 7.